This passage covers 23 T cell receptor beta chains from one sample sequenced in a study of T cells in localized non-small cell lung cancer. The table came from immunoSEQ multiplex PCR; TCRdb's copy has only in-frame clones and leaves some out. Of about 5,600 clones listed, more than 25% are singletons. The sample was lung tumor tissue, taken before any cancer treatment. These receptors originate from a female donor of 60 years or more with stage I lung adenocarcinoma.

Only a few counts were recorded for this clone. J is TRBJ2-1 and V is TRBV6-8; no clear D. Looked up from germline, CDR1 is MNHGY and CDR2 is SAAAGT. The ends were cut back, 8 bases at V and 6 bases at J, with 14 bases in the middle. The CDR3 contains 13 residues. In nucleotides, the CDR3 is TGTGCCAGCGCACGTGATGGAGTCAATGAGCAGTTCTTC. The encoded protein is CASARDGVNEQFF.

This rearrangement joins TRBV25-1 to TRBJ1-2; possible D gene TRBD1, 5 bases. Germline loops: CDR1 MGHDK, CDR2 SYGVNS. The CDR3 covers 15 residues. V lost 6 bases, J lost 3 bases, and 17 bases lay in between. The CDR3 DNA follows: TGTGCCAGCAGGGGCAGCGGGGCATGGGACTATGGCTACACCTTC. This encodes CASRGSGAWDYGYTF.

This clone came up a few times. This sequence joins TRBV7-1 and TRBJ2-3; no definite D call. TRBV7-1 is annotated as an ORF whose role is uncertain. Between the trimmed V and J ends, which lost 1 base and 4 bases, there was a span of 9 bases. The CDR3 is made up of 14 amino acids. DNA for the CDR3: TGTGCCAGCAGCTCAGTGGAGAGTTCAGATACGCAGTATTTT. It translates to CASSSVESSDTQYF.

This clone has a handful of counts. V is TRBV19 and J is TRBJ2-4; D is ambiguous. Germline V gene sequence: CDR1 LNHDA, CDR2 SQIVND (reference sequence). V dropped 0 bases and J dropped 6 bases, with 9 bases sitting between them. This CDR3 has 14 amino acids. Here the CDR3 reads CASSIDNTRNIQYF. The CDR3 DNA reads as TGTGCCAGTAGTATAGATAACACCCGAAACATTCAGTACTTC. Variable domain in full (rest from reference TRBV19 and TRBJ2-4): DGGITQSPKYLFRKEGQNVTLSCEQNLNHDAMYWYRQDPGQGLRLIYYSQIVNDFQKGDIAEGYSVSREKKESFPLTVTSAQKNPTAFYLCASSIDNTRNIQYFGAGTRLSVL.

The chain uses TRBV14 and TRBJ2-3; D gene ambiguous. V gave up 0 bases and J gave up 5 bases, with 6 bases separating them. Per germline, CDR1 SGHDN and CDR2 FVKESK. The CDR3 spans 13 residues. The CDR3 nucleotides are TGTGCCAGCAGCCAAGATCTTCAAGATACGCAGTATTTT. Amino acid sequence: CASSQDLQDTQYF.

The gene calls are TRBV9 and TRBJ1-1, with TRBD1 as a possible D gene (6 bases). V lost 0 bases and J lost 4, with 16 bases in between. The CDR3 has 16 amino acids. Germline V gene data show CDR1 as SGDLS and CDR2 as YYNGEE. CDR3 in DNA: TGTGCCAGCAGCGTAGAAGCCGGGACGGGGGCCACTGAAGCTTTCTTT. Its translation is CASSVEAGTGATEAFF. The variable domain in full, completed from reference TRBV9 and TRBJ1-1, reads DSGVTQTPKHLITATGQRVTLRCSPRSGDLSVYWYQQSLDQGLQFLIQYYNGEERAKGNILERFSAQQFPDLHSELNLSSLELGDSALYFCASSVEAGTGATEAFFGQGTRLTVV.

This chain connects TRBV11-1 to TRBJ1-3; no reliable D call. The germline V gene encodes CDR1 SGHAT and CDR2 FQDESV (reference sequence). V lost 5 bases to trimming and J lost 0 bases, with 14 bases between them. The CDR3 extends over 16 amino acids. DNA of the CDR3: TGTGCCAGCAGCCCCGGACGTTCGGCCTCTGGAAACACCATATATTTT. Amino acid sequence: CASSPGRSASGNTIYF.

The genes are TRBV19 and TRBJ2-3, with D unresolved. V was trimmed by 5 bases and J by 5 bases, leaving 11 bases between them. Germline-derived CDR1 and CDR2 are LNHDA and SQIVND (reference sequence). The CDR3 extends over 13 amino acids. The CDR3 DNA sequence: TGTGCCAGTAGTGAATACAGCCTAGATACGCAGTATTTT. Protein sequence: CASSEYSLDTQYF.

The chain links TRBV10-2 to TRBJ2-7; D may correspond to TRBD1 or TRBD2 (5 bases each). CDR1 WSHSY and CDR2 SAAADI come from the germline V gene. V was trimmed by 2 bases and J by 3 bases, leaving 5 bases between them. The CDR3 totals 12 residues. The CDR3 nucleotides are TGCGCCAGCAGTGAGGGGGGCTACGAGCAGTACTTC. It translates to CASSEGGYEQYF.

This chain links TRBV18 with TRBJ2-2; D gene unclear. The length of the CDR3 is 16 residues. Trimming cost V 0 bases and J 0 bases, with 8 bases left between them. Germline CDR1 reads KGHSH; CDR2 reads LQKENI. CDR3 DNA sequence: TGTGCCAGCTCACCACCGAGAGGCTCGAACACCGGGGAGCTGTTTTTT. This gives the protein CASSPPRGSNTGELFF.

This clone came up once. The genes are TRBV28 and TRBJ1-5; TRBD1 matches at 8 bases. The CDR3 has 14 amino acids. CDR1 is MDHEN and CDR2 is SYDVKM in the germline V gene. Germline trimming cut 6 bases from V and 6 bases from J; bases unmatched to any gene: 7. The CDR3 DNA reads as TGTGCCAGCAGGATAACAGGGGGGGGTCAGCCCCAGCATTTT. The encoded protein is CASRITGGGQPQHF.

This clone is categorized as medium-sized. The chain uses TRBV9 and TRBJ2-5, with a weak D call TRBD1 (6 bases). The CDR3 has 15 amino acids. Trimming took 4 bases from V and 4 from J, leaving 17 bases between them. Per germline, CDR1 SGDLS and CDR2 YYNGEE. Here the CDR3 reads CASSLDSGRGETQYF. The CDR3 DNA reads as TGTGCCAGCAGCTTAGATTCGGGCAGGGGAGAGACCCAGTACTTC.

The CDR3 here is CASSFRPGQTDTQYF. Written as DNA, the CDR3 is TGTGCCAGCAGTTTCCGGCCAGGCCAAACAGATACGCAGTATTTT. This chain uses TRBV28 with TRBJ2-3; the D is unclear. V was trimmed by 3 bases and J by 3 bases, leaving 13 bases between them. CDR1 is MDHEN and CDR2 is SYDVKM in the germline V gene. This CDR3 comprises 15 residues.

CDR3 bases: TGTGCCAGTAGTATTCAGGGTTTTAGCACTGAAGCTTTCTTT. Translation gives CASSIQGFSTEAFF. This chain joins TRBV19 and TRBJ1-1, with TRBD1 as a possible D gene (5 bases). V lost 3 bases and J 4 bases, leaving 12 bases between the germline ends. This CDR3 is built from 14 residues. Germline CDR1 and CDR2: LNHDA and SQIVND (reference sequence).

The V and J genes are TRBV11-3 and TRBJ2-1; 10 positions match TRBD1. Germline lookup yields CDR1 SGHNT and CDR2 YENEEA. After removal of 0 bases from V and 0 bases from J, the junction contained 5 bases not matched to a gene. This CDR3 is built from 18 residues. CDR3 protein: CASSLEPGQGSSYNEQFF. The CDR3 nucleotides read TGTGCCAGCAGCTTAGAGCCGGGACAGGGGAGCTCCTACAATGAGCAGTTCTTC.

This clone was counted a single time. The chain links TRBV28 to TRBJ1-4; TRBD1 is a possible D gene (5 bases). Trimming shortened V by 1 base and J by 4 bases, and 10 bases separated the two germline ends. Germline assignment: CDR1 MDHEN and CDR2 SYDVKM. The CDR3 has 15 residues. The CDR3 region has the DNA TGTGCCAGCAGTTTATCGGCAGGGATTAATGAAAAACTGTTTTTT. This encodes CASSLSAGINEKLFF.

V is TRBV9 and J is TRBJ1-1; 7 bases map to TRBD1. Germline CDR1 SGDLS, CDR2 YYNGEE. The ends lost 3 bases at V and 5 bases at J; junction bases unmatched: 7. This CDR3 region has 14 residues. CDR3 region: CASSARQGGTEAFF. CDR3 DNA sequence: TGTGCCAGCAGCGCCCGACAGGGAGGGACTGAAGCTTTCTTT.

This sequence joins TRBV11-3 and TRBJ2-3, with TRBD2 identical over 10 bases. V shed 3 bases, J shed 3 bases, and the junction held 6 bases outside the gene matches. Germline CDR1 and CDR2: SGHNT and YENEEA. CDR3 size: 16 residues. CDR3 sequence (DNA): TGTGCCAGCAGCTTGGGTTTAGCGGGGGGTACAGATACGCAGTATTTT. It encodes CASSLGLAGGTDTQYF.

The chain couples TRBV7-7 to TRBJ1-1; D not resolved. The CDR3 runs to 14 residues. Germline V gives CDR1 SSHAT, CDR2 FNYEAQ (reference sequence). Trimming left V 3 bases short and J 3 bases short, with 11 bases between. In DNA, the CDR3 is TGTGCCAGCAGCTTTCTTGTGCGGGACACTGAAGCTTTCTTT. Amino acids: CASSFLVRDTEAFF. The whole variable domain, remainder taken from reference TRBV7-7 and TRBJ1-1, is GAGVSQSPRYKVTKRGQDVTLRCDPISSHATLYWYQQALGQGPEFLTYFNYEAQPDKSGLPSDRFSAERPEGSISTLTIQRTEQRDSAMYRCASSFLVRDTEAFFGQGTRLTVV.

The table lists this clone with a few counts. The chain has TRBV6-8 and TRBJ1-5, with 10 bases identical to TRBD1. The germline CDR1 and CDR2 sequences are MNHGY and SAAAGT. Losses at the gene ends were 6 bases for V and 4 bases for J; bases not matched to a gene: 6. The CDR3 is 15 amino acids. As DNA, the CDR3 is TGTGCCAGCAGGACCGGACAGGGGGAGAATCAGCCCCAGCATTTT. Protein product: CASRTGQGENQPQHF.

V usage is TRBV11-3 and J usage is TRBJ2-2; maybe TRBD1 (5 bases). Germline V lookup: CDR1 SGHNT, CDR2 YENEEA. The ends were cut back, 5 bases at V and 1 base at J, with 8 bases in the middle. The CDR3 spans 14 residues. CDR3 amino acids: CASSGGQNTGELFF. For the CDR3, the DNA is TGTGCCAGCAGCGGCGGACAGAACACCGGGGAGCTGTTTTTT.

This clone was detected a few times. The rearrangement uses TRBV28 and TRBJ2-7; a possible D gene is TRBD2 (5 bases). The CDR3 runs 13 residues. The ends were cut back, 7 bases at V and 6 bases at J, with 16 bases in the middle. Germline CDR1 reads MDHEN; CDR2 reads SYDVKM. CDR3 residues: CASMFGGLLEQYF. CDR3 nucleotide sequence: TGTGCCAGCATGTTCGGCGGGCTTCTCGAGCAGTACTTC.

This clone occurred once. The V gene is TRBV18, the J gene TRBJ2-3; D gene ambiguous. Trimming shortened V by 0 bases and J by 1 base, and 14 bases separated the two germline ends. CDR3 length: 17 residues. The V gene's germline CDR1 is KGHSH and CDR2 LQKENI. The CDR3 DNA follows: TGTGCCAGCTCACCACCGGTTATCCGGGCGGGCACAGATACGCAGTATTTT. It yields the protein CASSPPVIRAGTDTQYF. Full variable domain (remainder filled in from reference TRBV18 and TRBJ2-3): NAGVMQNPRHLVRRRGQEARLRCSPMKGHSHVYWYRQLPEEGLKFMVYLQKENIIDESGMPKERFSAEFPKEGPSILRIQQVVRGDSAAYFCASSPPVIRAGTDTQYFGPGTRLTVL.